This is a list of T cell receptor beta chains from one sample in a study of blood T cell repertoires in COVID-19. The table came from immunoSEQ multiplex PCR; TCRdb's copy has only in-frame clones and leaves some out. The sample lists some 12,000 clones, around nine tenths occurring once. The sample comprised peripheral blood. Every receptor here comes from a woman in her 70s with active COVID-19. Each CDR3 is given with its conserved first and last residue. Each record gives: clone size, V gene, J gene, D gene, CDR3 length, CDR3 DNA, CDR3 protein. A D gene is named only where the DNA matches it firmly. The size entry is marked missing in some rows and otherwise reads once, few, many or a size class.

clone_size: .
v_call: TRBV5-1
j_call: TRBJ1-1
d_call: .
cdr3_length: 14
cdr3_nt: TGCGCCAGCAGCCCCGGGAGGGGGAACACTGAAGCTTTCTTT
cdr3_aa: CASSPGRGNTEAFF

clone_size: .
v_call: TRBV15
j_call: TRBJ1-4
d_call: .
cdr3_length: 14
cdr3_nt: TGTGCCACCAGCAGAGATCTAAGAGGTGAAAAACTGTTTTTT
cdr3_aa: CATSRDLRGEKLFF

clone_size: .
v_call: TRBV11-2
j_call: TRBJ2-7
d_call: TRBD2
cdr3_length: 18
cdr3_nt: TGTGCCAGCAGCTTAGTTGTAGCGGGAGGAACTTACCCCTACGAGCAGTACTTC
cdr3_aa: CASSLVVAGGTYPYEQYF

clone_size: once
v_call: TRBV7-2
j_call: TRBJ2-3
d_call: .
cdr3_length: 13
cdr3_nt: TGTGCCAGCAGCTTAGGCAGAACAGATACGCAGTATTTT
cdr3_aa: CASSLGRTDTQYF

clone_size: .
v_call: TRBV4-3
j_call: TRBJ1-2
d_call: .
cdr3_length: 15
cdr3_nt: TGCGCCAGCAGCCAAGTAGACAGGAAGCCGTTTGGCTACACCTTC
cdr3_aa: CASSQVDRKPFGYTF

clone_size: .
v_call: TRBV10-3
j_call: TRBJ1-2
d_call: TRBD1
cdr3_length: 15
cdr3_nt: TGTGCCATCAAAATACAGGGGGCCACTAACTATGGCTACACCTTC
cdr3_aa: CAIKIQGATNYGYTF

clone_size: .
v_call: TRBV7-3
j_call: TRBJ2-3
d_call: TRBD2
cdr3_length: 16
cdr3_nt: TGTGCCAGCAGCAGCGGACTAGCGGGAGAAGTGGATACGCAGTATTTT
cdr3_aa: CASSSGLAGEVDTQYF

clone_size: .
v_call: TRBV10-2
j_call: TRBJ2-1
d_call: TRBD2
cdr3_length: 14
cdr3_nt: TGCGCCAGCGCTACCGGGACTAGCGTAAATGAGCAGTTCTTC
cdr3_aa: CASATGTSVNEQFF

clone_size: .
v_call: TRBV4-1
j_call: TRBJ2-5
d_call: .
cdr3_length: 16
cdr3_nt: TGCGCCAGCAGCCAAGATACTGGGAGGGGGGGCGAGACCCAGTACTTC
cdr3_aa: CASSQDTGRGGETQYF

clone_size: .
v_call: TRBV11-2
j_call: TRBJ2-2
d_call: TRBD2
cdr3_length: 17
cdr3_nt: TGTGCCAGCAGCCTCCCCAGGGTAGCGGGAGAGGGCGGGGAGCTGTTTTTT
cdr3_aa: CASSLPRVAGEGGELFF

clone_size: .
v_call: TRBV7-2
j_call: TRBJ2-7
d_call: .
cdr3_length: 14
cdr3_nt: TGTGCCAGCAGCTTAGATTCAGGGACCTACGAGCAGTACTTC
cdr3_aa: CASSLDSGTYEQYF

clone_size: .
v_call: TRBV28
j_call: TRBJ2-7
d_call: TRBD1
cdr3_length: 13
cdr3_nt: TGTGCCAGCAGAAGACAGGGTCCCTACGAGCAGTACTTC
cdr3_aa: CASRRQGPYEQYF

clone_size: .
v_call: TRBV28
j_call: TRBJ1-2
d_call: TRBD1
cdr3_length: 14
cdr3_nt: TGTGCCAGCAGCCCCGGGACAGCCTTCTATGGCTACACCTTC
cdr3_aa: CASSPGTAFYGYTF

clone_size: .
v_call: TRBV6-2/TRBV6-3
j_call: TRBJ2-2
d_call: TRBD1
cdr3_length: 15
cdr3_nt: TGTGCCAGCAGTTGGGACAGGGTTGGGACCGGGGAGCTGTTTTTT
cdr3_aa: CASSWDRVGTGELFF

clone_size: .
v_call: TRBV9
j_call: TRBJ2-3
d_call: TRBD2
cdr3_length: 17
cdr3_nt: TGTGCCAGCAGCGCCCCTGGGGGGAGCGGGAGGACAGATACGCAGTATTTT
cdr3_aa: CASSAPGGSGRTDTQYF

clone_size: .
v_call: TRBV29-1
j_call: TRBJ1-1
d_call: .
cdr3_length: 12
cdr3_nt: TGCAGCGTTGAAACACTGAACACTGAAGCTTTCTTT
cdr3_aa: CSVETLNTEAFF

clone_size: .
v_call: TRBV10-2
j_call: TRBJ2-1
d_call: TRBD1
cdr3_length: 15
cdr3_nt: TGCGCCACTGCTTCTGGGACAGCTAACTACAATGAGCAGTTCTTC
cdr3_aa: CATASGTANYNEQFF

clone_size: .
v_call: TRBV6-5
j_call: TRBJ2-1
d_call: .
cdr3_length: 13
cdr3_nt: TGTGCCAGCAGCCGTTCTCGGGAGAATGAGCAGTTCTTC
cdr3_aa: CASSRSRENEQFF

clone_size: .
v_call: TRBV7-9
j_call: TRBJ2-1
d_call: TRBD2
cdr3_length: 13
cdr3_nt: TGTGCCAGCAGCGGGACTACTTACAATGAGCAGTTCTTC
cdr3_aa: CASSGTTYNEQFF

clone_size: .
v_call: TRBV7-9
j_call: TRBJ2-7
d_call: .
cdr3_length: 14
cdr3_nt: TGTGCCAGCAGCACCTGGGAGGTAGAGGCCGAGCAGTACTTC
cdr3_aa: CASSTWEVEAEQYF

clone_size: .
v_call: TRBV5-5
j_call: TRBJ1-2
d_call: .
cdr3_length: 16
cdr3_nt: TGTGCCAGCAGCTTGGCCCCAGGGCTATCTAACTATGGCTACACCTTC
cdr3_aa: CASSLAPGLSNYGYTF

clone_size: .
v_call: TRBV2
j_call: TRBJ2-7
d_call: TRBD1
cdr3_length: 15
cdr3_nt: TGTGCCAGCAGTGAGGTCCGGGACAGGGTTGACGAGCAGTACTTC
cdr3_aa: CASSEVRDRVDEQYF

clone_size: .
v_call: TRBV19
j_call: TRBJ1-1
d_call: .
cdr3_length: 13
cdr3_nt: TGTGCCAGTATGGAGGGATGGAGGGCTGAAGCTTTCTTT
cdr3_aa: CASMEGWRAEAFF

clone_size: .
v_call: TRBV10-3
j_call: TRBJ2-3
d_call: TRBD2
cdr3_length: 15
cdr3_nt: TGTGCCACCTCAGCGGGAGGGCCAAGCACAGATACGCAGTATTTT
cdr3_aa: CATSAGGPSTDTQYF

clone_size: .
v_call: TRBV12-2
j_call: TRBJ2-3
d_call: .
cdr3_length: 16
cdr3_nt: TGTGCAAGTCGCTTAGAACTCCACGGGATTGCAGATACGCAGTATTTT
cdr3_aa: CASRLELHGIADTQYF

clone_size: .
v_call: TRBV11-3
j_call: TRBJ2-5
d_call: .
cdr3_length: 15
cdr3_nt: TGTGCCAGCAGCCTATTACAGGGACGACAAGAGACCCAGTACTTC
cdr3_aa: CASSLLQGRQETQYF

clone_size: .
v_call: TRBV7-8
j_call: TRBJ1-5
d_call: TRBD1
cdr3_length: 15
cdr3_nt: TGTGCCAGCAGCAGGACAGGGGGCGCATCTCAGCCCCAGCATTTT
cdr3_aa: CASSRTGGASQPQHF

clone_size: few
v_call: TRBV10-1
j_call: TRBJ1-6
d_call: .
cdr3_length: 15
cdr3_nt: TGCGCCAGCAGTGAGCCCCGACAGCATAATTCACCCCTCCACTTT
cdr3_aa: CASSEPRQHNSPLHF

clone_size: .
v_call: TRBV2
j_call: TRBJ2-1
d_call: TRBD1
cdr3_length: 15
cdr3_nt: TGTGCCAGCAGGGACCGGGACAGGGGACATAATGAGCAGTTCTTC
cdr3_aa: CASRDRDRGHNEQFF

clone_size: .
v_call: TRBV7-9
j_call: TRBJ2-7
d_call: TRBD2
cdr3_length: 13
cdr3_nt: TGTGCCAGCAGACCTAGCGGAGCCTACGAGCAGTACTTC
cdr3_aa: CASRPSGAYEQYF

clone_size: .
v_call: TRBV7-9
j_call: TRBJ1-1
d_call: .
cdr3_length: 13
cdr3_nt: TGTGCCAGCAGCTTAAGCTCTAACACTGAAGCTTTCTTT
cdr3_aa: CASSLSSNTEAFF